The sample holds many counts of the clone carrying this TCR beta chain. The target antigen is unknown. The record originates from a study of T cells in Graves' hyperthyroidism and ophthalmopathy. Approximately 10 ml of fresh peripheral blood supplied the PBMCs. Findings of the study overall: The model forecast ophthalmopathy, anticipating it by a median approximately 7 months before onset. Within blood appeared most thyroid clonotypes that had expanded above 0.001.

The V gene lost 5 bases and the J gene lost 8 bases, with 21 bases spanning the gap. The CDR3 contains 15 residues. The germline gives CDR1 MDHEN, CDR2 SYDVKM. Amplification yielded TCR beta CDR3 regions, with RNA transcripts as the source. The HTBI primer set served for first-round RT-PCR of the TCR CDR3. TCRdb called the multiplex PCR reads again in MiXCR, with one record for every CDR3 protein. The sample has approximately 630,000 distinct CDR3 sequences; around 15% are singletons. This TCR came from a woman aged 30 to 39 with Graves' hyperthyroidism. Sequenced sample: blood. The V and J genes are TRBV28 and TRBJ1-2; possible D gene TRBD1, 6 bases. This CDR3 is CASSPTTTQGLGYTF. The CDR3 DNA is TGTGCCAGCAGTCCAACGACTACACAGGGTTTGGGCTACACCTTC.